This T cell receptor (beta chain) was found in a study of human T cells and chemical hapten exposure. TCRdb analysed the RACE reads with MiXCR anew, one entry per CDR3 protein. The data show tens of thousands of distinct CDR3 sequences, around 9.5% seen once. Time point described: pre-sensitization, week 0. Treatment defined: therapeutic diphenylcyclopropenone sensitization with weekly scalp DPC. At every patch-test visit, blood was drawn before the patch test was applied. CDR1 is LNHDA, CDR2 SQIVND, per germline (reference sequence). The CDR3 is 14 amino acids. With V trimmed by 5 bases and J by 3 bases, 5 bases remained unmatched.

The source material was whole blood, sampled in connection with sensitization to the hapten diphenylcyclopropenone (DPC). This chain links TRBV19 with TRBJ2-3; 7 positions agree with TRBD1. The source is a woman aged 40 to 49 with alopecia areata. Some clones in this sample may be carry-over from other donors' samples. The chain's CDR3 is CASSWTGPTDTQYF. The CDR3 DNA reads as TGTGCCAGTAGTTGGACAGGCCCTACAGATACGCAGTATTTT.